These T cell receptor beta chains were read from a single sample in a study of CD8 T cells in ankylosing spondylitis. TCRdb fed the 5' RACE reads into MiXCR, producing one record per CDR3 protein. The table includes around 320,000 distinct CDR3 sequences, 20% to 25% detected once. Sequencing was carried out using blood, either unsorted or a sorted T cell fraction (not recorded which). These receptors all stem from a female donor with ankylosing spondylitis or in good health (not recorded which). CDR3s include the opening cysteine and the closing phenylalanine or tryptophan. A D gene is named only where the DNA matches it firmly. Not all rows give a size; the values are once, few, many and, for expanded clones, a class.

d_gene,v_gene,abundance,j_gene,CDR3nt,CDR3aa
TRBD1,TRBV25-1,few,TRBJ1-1,TGTGCCAGTGGACAGGGACTTTTCACGAACACTGAAGCTTTCTTT,CASGQGLFTNTEAFF
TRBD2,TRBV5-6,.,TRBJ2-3,TGTGCCAGCAGCTATAGCGGGAATCCAGATACGCAGTATTTT,CASSYSGNPDTQYF
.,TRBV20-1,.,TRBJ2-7,TGCAGTGCTAGTCCGGGAGCGCGGGAGCAGTACTTC,CSASPGAREQYF
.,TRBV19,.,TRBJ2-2,TGTGCCAGTAGTACCCGGGGAGCGGCCGGGAACACCGGGGAGCTGTTTTTT,CASSTRGAAGNTGELFF
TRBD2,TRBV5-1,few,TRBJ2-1,TGCGCCAGCAGCAACATACTAGCGGGAGTGGCGAATGAGCAGTTCTTC,CASSNILAGVANEQFF
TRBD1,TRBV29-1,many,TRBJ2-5,TGCAGCGCTAGGACAGGGGAGGAGACCCAGTACTTC,CSARTGEETQYF
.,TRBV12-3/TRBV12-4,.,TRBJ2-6,TGTGCCAGCAGTCCGGACTGGGCCAACGTCCTGACTTTC,CASSPDWANVLTF
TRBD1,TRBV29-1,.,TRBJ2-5,TGCAGCGTTGCCAGGGGGCGGGAGACCCAGTACTTC,CSVARGRETQYF
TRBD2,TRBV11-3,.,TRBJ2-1,TGTGCCAGCAGCTACCATCGGGGCGGGAGATCGTACAATGAGCAGTTCTTC,CASSYHRGGRSYNEQFF
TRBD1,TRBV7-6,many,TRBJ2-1,TGTGCCAGCAGCCCCAGTGGACAGGGCTCCTACAATGAGCAGTTCTTC,CASSPSGQGSYNEQFF
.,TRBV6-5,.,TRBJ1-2,TGTGCCAGCAGTTACCTGGGGGAAACTAACTATGGCTACACCTTC,CASSYLGETNYGYTF
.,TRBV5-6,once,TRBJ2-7,TGTGCCAGCAGCTATGCAGGGAATTGGGGCTCCTACGAGCAGTACTTC,CASSYAGNWGSYEQYF
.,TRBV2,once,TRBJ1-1,TGTGCCAGCGGGGCCATAGGGACTGAAGCTTTCTTT,CASGAIGTEAFF
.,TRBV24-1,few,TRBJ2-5,TGTGCCACCAGTGATGGCCGACTAGTGGGTGGGGAGACCCAGTACTTC,CATSDGRLVGGETQYF
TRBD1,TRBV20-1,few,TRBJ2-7,TGCAGTGCATGGGACAGAACCTACGAGCAGTACTTC,CSAWDRTYEQYF
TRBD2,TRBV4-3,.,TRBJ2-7,TGCGCCAGCAGCCAAGTGTTCAGGACTAGCGGGCTCATCGCGGGTCCGTACGAGCAGTACTTC,CASSQVFRTSGLIAGPYEQYF
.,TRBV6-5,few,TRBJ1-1,TGTGCCAGCAGTTTTCAAGGGACGAACACTGAAGCTTTCTTT,CASSFQGTNTEAFF
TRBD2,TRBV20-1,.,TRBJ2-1,TGCAGTGCTAGCCGTAGCGGGAGAACTTACAATGAGCAGTTCTTC,CSASRSGRTYNEQFF
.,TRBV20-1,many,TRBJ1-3,TGCAGTGCTAGAGATGACGCCACTGGAAACACCATATATTTT,CSARDDATGNTIYF
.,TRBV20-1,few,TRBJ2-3,TGCAGTGCTATAGTGGGCGGAGGGGGGGCAGATACGCAGTATTTT,CSAIVGGGGADTQYF
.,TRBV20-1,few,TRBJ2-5,TGCAGTGCTAGTAACAGGGTGGGGGTATACCAAGAGACCCAGTACTTC,CSASNRVGVYQETQYF
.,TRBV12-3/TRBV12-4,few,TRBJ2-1,TGTGCCAGCAGTCCACAGGGAGGGGACATCTCCTACAATGAGCAGTTCTTC,CASSPQGGDISYNEQFF
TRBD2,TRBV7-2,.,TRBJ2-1,TGTGCCAGCATGGGAGGACTAGCTAACAATGAGCAGTTCTTC,CASMGGLANNEQFF
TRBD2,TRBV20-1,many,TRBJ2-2,TGCAGTGCTAGAGTATTAGCGGGGCGGACCGGGGAGCTGTTTTTT,CSARVLAGRTGELFF
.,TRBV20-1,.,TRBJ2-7,TGCAGTGCTTCCAGACAGTATCCCTACGAGCAGTACTTC,CSASRQYPYEQYF
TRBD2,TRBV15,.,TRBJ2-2,TGTGCCACCAGCGTGGGACTACTAAGGAACACCGGGGAGCTGTTTTTT,CATSVGLLRNTGELFF
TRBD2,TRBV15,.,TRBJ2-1,TGTGCCACCAGCAGAGATCTAGCGGGGGGGACGCAGTTCTTC,CATSRDLAGGTQFF
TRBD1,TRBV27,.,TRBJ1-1,TGTGCCAGCAGACAGGGGGTCACTGAAGCTTTCTTT,CASRQGVTEAFF
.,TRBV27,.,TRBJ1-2,TGTGCCAGCAGTGCCGGAGGGTACGGCTACACCTTC,CASSAGGYGYTF
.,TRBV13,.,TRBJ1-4,TGTGCCAGCCAATGGCAAAAACTGTTTTTT,CASQWQKLFF
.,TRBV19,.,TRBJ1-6,TGTGCCAGTACGCGCAGGAACGAACAATCACCCCTCCACTTT,CASTRRNEQSPLHF
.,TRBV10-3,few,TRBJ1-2,TGTGCCATCACGAGGACGGGTTATGGCTACACCTTC,CAITRTGYGYTF
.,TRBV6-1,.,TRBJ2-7,TGTGCCAGCAGGGATCGCTACGAGCAGTACTTC,CASRDRYEQYF
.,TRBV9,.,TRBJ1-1,TGTGCCAGCAGCGCCTCTTCGATGAACACTGAAGCTTTCTTT,CASSASSMNTEAFF
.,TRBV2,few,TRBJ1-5,TGTGCCAGCAGTGGGGTAGTATCGGAACAGCCCCAGCATTTT,CASSGVVSEQPQHF
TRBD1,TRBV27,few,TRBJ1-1,TGTGCCAGCAGTCGCCTGGGACAGGGGGCGGAGGCTTTCTTT,CASSRLGQGAEAFF
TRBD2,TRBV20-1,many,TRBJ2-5,TGCAGTGCTTCGTTCCCCCGCAGCGGGAGGGCTGGGGAAGAGACCCAGTACTTC,CSASFPRSGRAGEETQYF
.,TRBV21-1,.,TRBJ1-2,TGTGCCAGCAGCGGAAGACAGGGTGGTGACAAAAACGATGGCTACACCTTC,CASSGRQGGDKNDGYTF
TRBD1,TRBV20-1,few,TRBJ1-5,TGCAGTGCTAGGCGGGGACAGGTAAATCAGCCCCAGCATTTT,CSARRGQVNQPQHF